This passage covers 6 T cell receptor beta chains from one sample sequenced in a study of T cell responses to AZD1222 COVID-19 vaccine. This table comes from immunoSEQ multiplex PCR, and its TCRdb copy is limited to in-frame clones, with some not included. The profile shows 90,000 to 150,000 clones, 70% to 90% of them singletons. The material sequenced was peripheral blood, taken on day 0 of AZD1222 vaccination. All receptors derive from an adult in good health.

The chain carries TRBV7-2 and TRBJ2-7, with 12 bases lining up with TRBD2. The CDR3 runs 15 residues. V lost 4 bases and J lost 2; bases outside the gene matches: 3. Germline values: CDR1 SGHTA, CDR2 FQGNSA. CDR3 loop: CASSWTSGDTYEQYF. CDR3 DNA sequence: TGTGCCAGCAGCTGGACTAGCGGGGATACCTACGAGCAGTACTTC.

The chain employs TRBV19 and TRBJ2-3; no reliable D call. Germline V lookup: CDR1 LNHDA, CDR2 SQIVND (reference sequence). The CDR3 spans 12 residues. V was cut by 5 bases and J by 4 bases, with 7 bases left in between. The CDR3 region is CASSAAADTQYF. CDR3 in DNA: TGTGCCAGTAGTGCGGCCGCAGATACGCAGTATTTT.

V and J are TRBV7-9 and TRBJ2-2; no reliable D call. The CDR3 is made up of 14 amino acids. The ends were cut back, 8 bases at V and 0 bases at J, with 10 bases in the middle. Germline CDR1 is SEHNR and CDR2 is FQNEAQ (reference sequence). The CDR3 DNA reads TGTGCCAGCGTCCAGAGTGCGAACACCGGGGAGCTGTTTTTT. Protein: CASVQSANTGELFF.

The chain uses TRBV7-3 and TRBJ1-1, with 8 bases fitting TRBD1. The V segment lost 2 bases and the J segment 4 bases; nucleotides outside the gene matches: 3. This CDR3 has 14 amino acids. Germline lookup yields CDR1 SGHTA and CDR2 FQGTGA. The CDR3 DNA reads TGTGCCAGCAGCTTAGGACAGGGACGCACTGAAGCTTTCTTT. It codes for CASSLGQGRTEAFF.

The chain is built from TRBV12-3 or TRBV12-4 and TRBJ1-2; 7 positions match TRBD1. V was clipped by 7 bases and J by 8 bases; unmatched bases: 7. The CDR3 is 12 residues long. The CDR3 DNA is TGTGCCAGCAAGGACAGGACTATCGGCTACACCTTC. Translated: CASKDRTIGYTF.

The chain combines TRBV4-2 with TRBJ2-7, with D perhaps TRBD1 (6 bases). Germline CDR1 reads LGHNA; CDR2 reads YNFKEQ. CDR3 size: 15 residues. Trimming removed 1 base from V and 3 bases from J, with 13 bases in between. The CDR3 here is CASSQASDSGYEQYF. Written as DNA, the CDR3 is TGTGCCAGCAGCCAAGCGTCGGACAGCGGCTACGAGCAGTACTTC.